This T cell receptor (beta chain) was captured by sequencing in a study of OX40 agonist ivuxolimab in advanced cancers. The overall study: Ivuxolimab, an agonistic anti-OX40 (CD134) antibody, was given to patients.

The germline CDR1 and CDR2 sequences are SGHNT and YENEEA. Trimming took 4 bases from V and 0 from J, leaving 7 bases between them. This CDR3 comprises 15 residues. TCRdb's copy holds only in-frame clones and misses some; the assay was immunoSEQ multiplex PCR. The sample includes 75,000 to 95,000 clones, around 87% of them seen just once. This clonotype originated in an adult with an advanced solid tumor such as melanoma, head and neck, liver or kidney cancer. The chain has TRBV11-3 and TRBJ2-6; D is possibly TRBD2 (6 bases). The material sequenced was CD4+ or CD8+ T cells sorted from blood, taken in a trial of the OX40 agonist ivuxolimab. CDR3 sequence: CASSSGGSGANVLTF. The CDR3 nucleotides are TGTGCCAGCAGCTCCGGGGGCTCTGGGGCCAACGTCCTGACTTTC.